The next 22 T cell receptor beta chains were all read from a single sample in a study of T cell repertoires in cytomegalovirus infection. TCRdb passed the reads through MiXCR, listing each CDR3 protein once. The data hold under 350,000 distinct CDR3 sequences, with roughly 9.5% observed a single time. Material for sequencing was PBMCs. The source of these receptors is a human donor in good health (CMV status not recorded). Some clones in this sample may be carry-over from other donors' samples.

This clonotype has just a few counts. The rearrangement joins TRBV28 to TRBJ2-1, with 7 bases aligning to TRBD1. V dropped 6 bases and J dropped 2; count of bases not matched to a gene: 7. CDR1 is MDHEN and CDR2 is SYDVKM in the germline V gene. The CDR3 consists of 15 residues. Written as DNA, the CDR3 is TGTGCCAGCAGCCCCGACAGGGTTCCCTACAATGAGCAGTTCTTC. Its translation: CASSPDRVPYNEQFF. The full variable domain, rest sourced from reference TRBV28 and TRBJ2-1, is DVKVTQSSRYLVKRTGEKVFLECVQDMDHENMFWYRQDPGLGLRLIYFSYDVKMKEKGDIPEGYSVSREKKERFSLILESASTNQTSMYLCASSPDRVPYNEQFFGPGTRLTVL.

This clonotype was recorded at least ten times. The genes are TRBV15 and TRBJ2-7, with 9 bases aligning to TRBD1. This CDR3 has 13 amino acids. The trim removed 5 bases at V and 5 bases at J, leaving 4 bases unmatched. CDR1 is LNHNV, CDR2 YYDKDF, per germline (reference sequence). CDR3: CATSLTGGHEQYF. DNA of the CDR3: TGTGCCACCAGCTTGACAGGGGGTCACGAGCAGTACTTC.

V is TRBV18 and J is TRBJ2-3; D is uncertain. Looked up from germline, CDR1 is KGHSH and CDR2 is LQKENI. Trimming removed 1 base at V and 0 bases at J, with 8 bases between. The CDR3 is 15 residues long. As DNA, the CDR3 is TGTGCCAGCTCACCACGGCGGTCTAGCACAGATACGCAGTATTTT. Its protein is CASSPRRSSTDTQYF. Drawing the rest from reference TRBV18 and TRBJ2-3, the complete variable domain is NAGVMQNPRHLVRRRGQEARLRCSPMKGHSHVYWYRQLPEEGLKFMVYLQKENIIDESGMPKERFSAEFPKEGPSILRIQQVVRGDSAAYFCASSPRRSSTDTQYFGPGTRLTVL.

This clonotype was observed many times. The chain combines TRBV12-3 or TRBV12-4 with TRBJ2-5, with D uncertain. Trimming removed 1 base at V and 11 bases at J, with 14 bases between. This CDR3 has 13 amino acids. The CDR3 protein is CASSLGVMNWQYF. The CDR3 DNA sequence: TGTGCCAGCAGTTTAGGAGTTATGAATTGGCAGTACTTC.

Only a few counts were recorded for this clonotype. V gene TRBV19 combines with J gene TRBJ2-7; D may correspond to TRBD1 or TRBD2 (5 bases each). Germline V CDR1 and CDR2: LNHDA, SQIVND (reference sequence). The CDR3 extends over 16 amino acids. The germline V and J ends were trimmed by 5 bases and 2 bases, with 19 bases remaining between them. The CDR3 region has the DNA TGTGCCAGTAGTTCGGCCGGGACCAAGGACGCCTACGAGCAGTACTTC. Translation: CASSSAGTKDAYEQYF.

The table lists this clonotype with many counts. The rearrangement links TRBV6-5 to TRBJ1-3, with D possibly matching TRBD1 (5 bases). Between the trimmed V and J ends, which lost 6 bases and 5 bases, there was a span of 17 bases. The CDR3 sequence is 15 residues long. Germline-derived CDR1 and CDR2 are MNHEY and SVGAGI. CDR3 DNA sequence: TGTGCCAGCAGGGTCGGGGCAGTAGGGCGAAACACCATATATTTT. Its protein product is CASRVGAVGRNTIYF.

The rearrangement joins TRBV9 to TRBJ2-1, with D possibly being TRBD1 (5 bases). This CDR3 has 13 residues. V was cut by 3 bases and J by 15 bases, with 19 bases left in between. CDR1 SGDLS and CDR2 YYNGEE come from the germline V gene. This CDR3 is CASSAGLQGSRFF. CDR3 nucleotide sequence: TGTGCCAGCAGCGCCGGTCTGCAGGGCTCTCGGTTCTTC. Looking up the rest from reference TRBV9 and TRBJ2-1 gives the full variable domain: DSGVTQTPKHLITATGQRVTLRCSPRSGDLSVYWYQQSLDQGLQFLIQYYNGEERAKGNILERFSAQQFPDLHSELNLSSLELGDSALYFCASSAGLQGSRFFGPGTRLTVL.

The chain employs TRBV7-8 and TRBJ2-5; TRBD1 or TRBD2 may be the D gene (5 bases each). The CDR3 runs 14 residues. CDR1 and CDR2 (germline): SGHVS, FQNEAQ. Trimming stripped 5 bases from V and 4 bases from J, with 14 bases between. CDR3 protein: CASSLNVGVETQYF. As DNA, the CDR3 is TGTGCCAGCAGCCTAAATGTGGGGGTAGAGACCCAGTACTTC.

This clonotype was seen a handful of times. The CDR3 nucleotides read TGTGCCAGCACATACCTGGGGAGGTTTAGCACAGATACGCAGTATTTT. It specifies CASTYLGRFSTDTQYF. The gene calls are TRBV28 and TRBJ2-3; perhaps TRBD2 as D (6 bases). The CDR3 contains 16 residues. The V end lost 7 bases, the J end lost 0 bases, and 17 bases lay between the germline ends. Per the germline V gene, CDR1 is MDHEN and CDR2 is SYDVKM.

The chain carries TRBV14 and TRBJ1-6; D is unclear. Germline lookup yields CDR1 SGHDN and CDR2 FVKESK. V was shortened by 1 base and J by 5 bases, with 6 bases between the two germline ends. This CDR3 is 14 amino acids long. CDR3 amino acids: CASSQVTNNSPLHF. CDR3 DNA sequence: TGTGCCAGCAGCCAAGTGACGAATAATTCACCCCTCCACTTT.

This clonotype appeared a few times. V is TRBV12-3 or TRBV12-4 and J is TRBJ1-2, with D perhaps matching TRBD1 (6 bases). V was shortened by 6 bases and J by 8 bases, with 19 bases between the two germline ends. This CDR3 has 14 residues. CDR3 sequence: CASSQREGGNGYTF. The CDR3 DNA reads TGTGCCAGCAGCCAAAGGGAGGGGGGGAACGGCTACACCTTC.

V gene TRBV7-9 combines with J gene TRBJ2-7; D is possibly TRBD2 (6 bases). The V end lost 1 base, the J end lost 0 bases, and 13 bases lay between the germline ends. Germline CDR1 is SEHNR and CDR2 is FQNEAQ (reference sequence). This CDR3 region has 16 residues. CDR3 in amino acids: CASSLGAGSPSYEQYF. The DNA for the CDR3 is TGTGCCAGCAGCTTAGGGGCGGGGAGCCCCTCCTACGAGCAGTACTTC.

This clonotype turned up a few times. The rearrangement links TRBV4-2 to TRBJ2-2, with D tentatively TRBD1 (5 bases). V dropped 0 bases and J dropped 2 bases, with 7 bases sitting between them. The germline V gene has CDR1 LGHNA and CDR2 YNFKEQ. The CDR3 spans 15 residues. The CDR3 reads CASSQDGANTGELFF. In nucleotides, the CDR3 is TGTGCCAGCAGCCAAGATGGGGCTAACACCGGGGAGCTGTTTTTT.

The chain joins TRBV4-2 to TRBJ2-7, with a possible D match to TRBD2 (5 bases). The length of the CDR3 is 16 residues. V was shortened by 1 base and J by 2 bases, with 15 bases between the two germline ends. The germline V gene has CDR1 LGHNA and CDR2 YNFKEQ. The DNA for the CDR3 is TGTGCCAGCAGCCAAGGAGGGTCCGGACTGACCTACGAGCAGTACTTC. It encodes CASSQGGSGLTYEQYF.

The genes are TRBV4-1 and TRBJ2-5; 8 bases are a match to TRBD1. The CDR3 runs 14 residues. Germline V gene lookup returns CDR1 MGHRA and CDR2 YSYEKL. The V segment lost 5 bases and the J segment 5 bases; nucleotides outside the gene matches: 7. CDR3 DNA: TGCGCCAGCAGCGATTCAGGGGGCCGGGAGACCCAGTACTTC. Protein: CASSDSGGRETQYF.

This clonotype occurred a few times. The CDR3 is CASSSIQGYEQYF. CDR3 nucleotide sequence: TGTGCCAGCAGCTCAATACAGGGCTACGAGCAGTACTTC. The rearrangement joins TRBV6-2 or TRBV6-3 to TRBJ2-7; D perhaps matches TRBD1 (6 bases). V lost 6 bases to trimming and J lost 3 bases, with 12 bases between them. Germline CDR1 reads MNHEY; CDR2 reads SVGEGT. CDR3 size: 13 residues.

The rearrangement links TRBV7-2 to TRBJ2-7; 8 bases line up with TRBD1. The germline V gene has CDR1 SGHTA and CDR2 FQGNSA. After removal of 5 bases from V and 2 bases from J, the junction contained 8 bases not matched to a gene. The CDR3 totals 15 residues. The DNA of the CDR3 is TGTGCCAGCAGCAACTCAGGGGGCCGGACCTACGAGCAGTACTTC. Its protein product is CASSNSGGRTYEQYF.

The sample holds many counts of this clonotype. V usage is TRBV7-9 and J usage is TRBJ2-5; either TRBD1 or TRBD2 may fit D (5 bases each). Germline loops: CDR1 SEHNR, CDR2 FQNEAQ (reference sequence). This CDR3 contains 18 residues. V lost 10 bases, J lost 5 bases, and 32 bases lay in between. The CDR3 DNA sequence: TGTGCCATCGATGCCCAAGGGGAGAAGGGAAGGGCTGGTGAGACCCAGTACTTC. It is translated as CAIDAQGEKGRAGETQYF.

This clonotype was observed a handful of times. In DNA form, the CDR3 reads TGTGCCAGCAGTTACGAAGGCGCGGGGAGCACAGATACGCAGTATTTT. Encoded protein: CASSYEGAGSTDTQYF. The V call is TRBV6-5, the J call TRBJ2-3, with a possible D match to TRBD2 (6 bases). Germline CDR1 MNHEY, CDR2 SVGAGI. With 2 bases removed from V and 0 bases from J, the gap between germline ends came to 12 bases. CDR3 length: 16 residues.

This clonotype was detected a few times. The chain employs TRBV6-2 or TRBV6-3 and TRBJ2-1; perhaps TRBD2 as D (6 bases). Trimming left V 7 bases short and J 7 bases short, with 11 bases between. This CDR3 is 12 amino acids long. CDR1 is MNHEY, CDR2 SVGEGT, per germline. CDR3 sequence (DNA): TGTGCCAGCACCGATCGGGGGAATGAGCAGTTCTTC. This codes for CASTDRGNEQFF.

As to this clonotype: One junction end does not reproduce the germline sequence, and a read error may be involved. The J gene is TRBJ2-7, the V gene TRBV20-1, with unresolved D. This CDR3 comprises 13 residues. Germline V gene sequence: CDR1 DFQATT, CDR2 SNEGSKA (reference sequence). CDR3 sequence: CSATGRTSDEQYF. The CDR3, as DNA: TGCAGTGCCACCGGGCGGACCTCCGACGAGCAGTACTTC.

This clonotype came up many times. This CDR3 is CASSSHRGMNSPLHF. CDR3 DNA: TGTGCCAGCAGCTCCCACAGGGGGATGAATTCACCCCTCCACTTT. The J gene is TRBJ1-6, the V gene TRBV7-9, with TRBD1 matching over 8 bases. The CDR3 consists of 15 residues. Germline trimming cut 4 bases from V and 7 bases from J; bases unmatched to any gene: 6. The germline V gene has CDR1 SEHNR and CDR2 FQNEAQ (reference sequence).